Listed below are T cell receptor beta chains from one sample, sequenced in a study of T cells in Graves' hyperthyroidism and ophthalmopathy. TCRdb used MiXCR to reprocess the multiplex PCR reads, holding one entry per CDR3 protein. The sample includes around 500,000 distinct CDR3 sequences, roughly 15% of them seen just once. Sequencing used blood. The receptors derive from a woman aged 30 to 39 with Graves' ophthalmopathy. Both conserved end residues are part of each CDR3. Size is stated for part of the rows, as once, few or many counts, or as a class when the clone is expanded.

v_gene: TRBV28; abundance: many; j_gene: TRBJ2-7; CDR3aa: CASSFSPLQGAFSYEQYF
v_gene: TRBV25-1; abundance: NA; j_gene: TRBJ2-1; CDR3aa: CASSNVGRSYNEQFF
v_gene: TRBV7-9; abundance: NA; j_gene: TRBJ2-1; CDR3aa: CASSRTSGRAGNEQFF
v_gene: TRBV6-1; abundance: many; j_gene: TRBJ2-7; CDR3aa: CASSSNRGLGEQYF
v_gene: TRBV6-1; abundance: NA; j_gene: TRBJ1-2; CDR3aa: CASSHRVDYGYTF
v_gene: TRBV12-3/TRBV12-4; abundance: many; j_gene: TRBJ2-7; CDR3aa: CASRSGTGRFYEQYF
v_gene: TRBV20-1; abundance: many; j_gene: TRBJ1-5; CDR3aa: CSAYPPLGQTNQPQHF
v_gene: TRBV5-1; abundance: many; j_gene: TRBJ1-1; CDR3aa: CASSMYRGLNTEAFF
v_gene: TRBV7-2; abundance: few; j_gene: TRBJ2-5; CDR3aa: CASTYLSDRGREAQYF
v_gene: TRBV10-3; abundance: NA; j_gene: TRBJ1-2; CDR3aa: CATHEGGYNYGYTF
v_gene: TRBV7-3; abundance: NA; j_gene: TRBJ2-3; CDR3aa: CASSPTLAGTQYF
v_gene: TRBV10-3; abundance: NA; j_gene: TRBJ1-1; CDR3aa: CAISEESGGTEAFF
v_gene: TRBV24-1; abundance: many; j_gene: TRBJ1-5; CDR3aa: CATSGISNQPQHF
v_gene: TRBV7-2; abundance: many; j_gene: TRBJ1-1; CDR3aa: CASSLTLMNTEAFF
v_gene: TRBV28; abundance: NA; j_gene: TRBJ2-3; CDR3aa: CASSLLGLAGDGDTQYF
v_gene: TRBV7-2; abundance: many; j_gene: TRBJ2-3; CDR3aa: CASSSVAGVSDTQYF
v_gene: TRBV11-2; abundance: many; j_gene: TRBJ2-1; CDR3aa: CASSLEGAFNEQFF
v_gene: TRBV14; abundance: NA; j_gene: TRBJ2-7; CDR3aa: CASSLGRAMAEQYF
v_gene: TRBV20-1; abundance: few; j_gene: TRBJ2-3; CDR3aa: CSARGGGFTDTQYF
v_gene: TRBV20-1; abundance: few; j_gene: TRBJ2-1; CDR3aa: CSASSLAGAYNEQFF
v_gene: TRBV28; abundance: few; j_gene: TRBJ2-7; CDR3aa: CASSLPPLTGVASYEQYF
v_gene: TRBV20-1; abundance: many; j_gene: TRBJ1-2; CDR3aa: CSARDRGEGYTF
v_gene: TRBV20-1; abundance: few; j_gene: TRBJ1-1; CDR3aa: CSAPTDRGDGTEAFF
v_gene: TRBV11-2; abundance: many; j_gene: TRBJ1-2; CDR3aa: CASSLMGTGGAYGYTF
v_gene: TRBV4-1; abundance: few; j_gene: TRBJ1-2; CDR3aa: CASSQPTKEPNYGYTF
v_gene: TRBV20-1; abundance: few; j_gene: TRBJ2-7; CDR3aa: CSASPPGQGIENYEQYF
v_gene: TRBV7-8; abundance: few; j_gene: TRBJ2-2; CDR3aa: CASSPRTALNTGELFF
v_gene: TRBV28; abundance: many; j_gene: TRBJ1-1; CDR3aa: CASRRDSNENTEAFF
v_gene: TRBV20-1; abundance: many; j_gene: TRBJ2-5; CDR3aa: CSARDPLARQETQYF
v_gene: TRBV12-3/TRBV12-4; abundance: many; j_gene: TRBJ1-5; CDR3aa: CASSLRVGTPVPNQPQHF
v_gene: TRBV4-3; abundance: NA; j_gene: TRBJ1-3; CDR3aa: CASSQDWTPSGNTIYF
v_gene: TRBV6-1; abundance: many; j_gene: TRBJ2-5; CDR3aa: CASSPRLQETQYF
v_gene: TRBV7-2; abundance: few; j_gene: TRBJ2-4; CDR3aa: CASSISGTPVAKNIQYF
v_gene: TRBV6-1; abundance: many; j_gene: TRBJ2-7; CDR3aa: CASRTGTGIYEQYF
v_gene: TRBV6-1; abundance: many; j_gene: TRBJ2-5; CDR3aa: CASTAGAQETQYF
v_gene: TRBV20-1; abundance: many; j_gene: TRBJ1-5; CDR3aa: CSARQYSNQPQHF
v_gene: TRBV6-1; abundance: few; j_gene: TRBJ1-3; CDR3aa: CASSDLFGNTIYF
v_gene: TRBV6-2/TRBV6-3; abundance: many; j_gene: TRBJ2-2; CDR3aa: CASSYPSLNTGELFF
v_gene: TRBV19; abundance: few; j_gene: TRBJ2-3; CDR3aa: CASSGPTLASTDTQYF
v_gene: TRBV15; abundance: many; j_gene: TRBJ2-1; CDR3aa: CATSRPDTISYNEQFF
v_gene: TRBV7-8; abundance: many; j_gene: TRBJ2-1; CDR3aa: CASSLVPLLAAAPSYNEQFF
v_gene: TRBV6-5; abundance: many; j_gene: TRBJ2-5; CDR3aa: CASSYGGQGVQTQYF
v_gene: TRBV18; abundance: many; j_gene: TRBJ1-6; CDR3aa: CASSDKPRSPLHF
v_gene: TRBV7-2; abundance: NA; j_gene: TRBJ2-5; CDR3aa: CASSLGEHGRETQYF
v_gene: TRBV11-2; abundance: many; j_gene: TRBJ2-7; CDR3aa: CASSLVFSWEQYF